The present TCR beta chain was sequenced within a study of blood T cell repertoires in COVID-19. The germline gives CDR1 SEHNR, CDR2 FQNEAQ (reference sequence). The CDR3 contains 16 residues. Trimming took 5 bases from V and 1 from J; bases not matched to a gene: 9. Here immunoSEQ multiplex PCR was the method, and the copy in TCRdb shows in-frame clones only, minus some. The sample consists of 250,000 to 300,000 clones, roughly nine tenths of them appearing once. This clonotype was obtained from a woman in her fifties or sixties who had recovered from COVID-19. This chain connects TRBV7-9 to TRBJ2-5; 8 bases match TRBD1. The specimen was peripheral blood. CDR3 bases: TGTGCCAGCAGCCCAGGGGGCAGGGTACTCCAAGAGACCCAGTACTTC. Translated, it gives CASSPGGRVLQETQYF.